This is a list of T cell receptor beta chains from one sample in a study of cytomegalovirus exposure and HLA in healthy donors. This table comes from immunoSEQ multiplex PCR, and its TCRdb copy is limited to in-frame clones, with some not included. The sample contains some 170,000 clones, roughly 85% of which appear only once. The sample taken for sequencing was PBMCs. Receptors originate from a man between 18 and 29 years old in good health and CMV-seropositive. The CDR3 runs from the conserved cysteine through the conserved F or W. Each record gives: CDR3 DNA, CDR3 protein, J gene, V gene, clone size, D gene. D genes are given only for firm matches. For some rows the clone size is stated as once, few or many, or as a class when expanded; others skip it.

cdr3_nt: TGTGCTAGTGGTTCCAGGGAACGAGGCTACACCTTC; cdr3_aa: CASGSRERGYTF; j_call: TRBJ1-2; v_call: TRBV12-5; clone_size: NA; d_call: NA
cdr3_nt: TGTGCCAGCAGCGTGAGGGGGACCACCGGGGAGCTGTTTTTT; cdr3_aa: CASSVRGTTGELFF; j_call: TRBJ2-2; v_call: TRBV9; clone_size: NA; d_call: NA
cdr3_nt: TGTGCCAGCAGGAAACCGGACAGTCCCGGCGGGGAGCTGTTTTTT; cdr3_aa: CASRKPDSPGGELFF; j_call: TRBJ2-2; v_call: TRBV11-2; clone_size: NA; d_call: NA
cdr3_nt: TGCGCCAGCAGTGAGTCGGGGACAGCCTACGAGCAGTACTTC; cdr3_aa: CASSESGTAYEQYF; j_call: TRBJ2-7; v_call: TRBV10-1; clone_size: NA; d_call: TRBD1
cdr3_nt: TGTGCCAGCAGGTACGACAGGGACACTGAAGCTTTCTTT; cdr3_aa: CASRYDRDTEAFF; j_call: TRBJ1-1; v_call: TRBV7-6; clone_size: NA; d_call: TRBD1
cdr3_nt: TGCGCCAGCAGCCATATGTGGGAGACTGAGCAGTTCTTC; cdr3_aa: CASSHMWETEQFF; j_call: TRBJ2-1; v_call: TRBV4-1; clone_size: NA; d_call: NA
cdr3_nt: TGTGCCAGCAGTTTATCCGTTAGTGGGGGGTCCAGCTCCTACAATGAGCAGTTCTTC; cdr3_aa: CASSLSVSGGSSSYNEQFF; j_call: TRBJ2-1; v_call: TRBV27; clone_size: NA; d_call: NA
cdr3_nt: TGTGCCAGAAGCACCTCCGCCCCTGCCCCCGAGGATACGCAGTATTTT; cdr3_aa: CARSTSAPAPEDTQYF; j_call: TRBJ2-3; v_call: TRBV5-3; clone_size: NA; d_call: NA
cdr3_nt: TGTGCCAGCAGCGTAGGCGGGAAGGAAGCTTTCTTT; cdr3_aa: CASSVGGKEAFF; j_call: TRBJ1-1; v_call: TRBV9; clone_size: NA; d_call: NA
cdr3_nt: TGTGCCAGCAGCTTGGTGGGGGGACTACAGACCGACTACGAGCAGTACTTC; cdr3_aa: CASSLVGGLQTDYEQYF; j_call: TRBJ2-7; v_call: TRBV5-6; clone_size: NA; d_call: TRBD2
cdr3_nt: TGTGCCAGCAGCCAACTGGGCACCTTCACATATAACTATGGCTACACCTTC; cdr3_aa: CASSQLGTFTYNYGYTF; j_call: TRBJ1-2; v_call: TRBV11-2; clone_size: NA; d_call: NA
cdr3_nt: TGTGCCAGCAGCTTCTTCGAGGGGGGGCAAGTAGAAGATACGCAGTATTTT; cdr3_aa: CASSFFEGGQVEDTQYF; j_call: TRBJ2-3; v_call: TRBV7-8; clone_size: NA; d_call: NA
cdr3_nt: TGTGCCAGCAGCTTAGCGCGGGGGTTACGAGAAAAACTGTTTTTT; cdr3_aa: CASSLARGLREKLFF; j_call: TRBJ1-4; v_call: TRBV7-9; clone_size: NA; d_call: NA
cdr3_nt: TGTGCCAGCAGCTATTCAATATTGAGGGCCCGGGAGACCCAGTACTTC; cdr3_aa: CASSYSILRARETQYF; j_call: TRBJ2-5; v_call: TRBV5-6; clone_size: NA; d_call: NA
cdr3_nt: TGTGCCAGCTCACCACAGTCGGGGAGAGGGCACGGCTACACCTTC; cdr3_aa: CASSPQSGRGHGYTF; j_call: TRBJ1-2; v_call: TRBV18; clone_size: NA; d_call: NA
cdr3_nt: TGCGCCAGCGCAGTTCGAGCGGGTGGGTCCTACGAGCAGTACTTC; cdr3_aa: CASAVRAGGSYEQYF; j_call: TRBJ2-7; v_call: TRBV4-1; clone_size: NA; d_call: NA
cdr3_nt: TGTGCCAGCAGCTTGGCAGGGGGCCCTGAAGCTTTCTTT; cdr3_aa: CASSLAGGPEAFF; j_call: TRBJ1-1; v_call: TRBV5-6; clone_size: NA; d_call: TRBD1
cdr3_nt: TGTGCCAGCAGTGAAGTTCTATTGGACAGGTACGCCTATAATTCACCCCTCCACTTT; cdr3_aa: CASSEVLLDRYAYNSPLHF; j_call: TRBJ1-6; v_call: TRBV2; clone_size: NA; d_call: TRBD1
cdr3_nt: TGTGCCAGCAGCGTCACAGGGAACTATGGCTACACCTTC; cdr3_aa: CASSVTGNYGYTF; j_call: TRBJ1-2; v_call: TRBV5-8; clone_size: NA; d_call: NA
cdr3_nt: TGTGCCAGCAACCGTGAGGCGGTGGTCTACAATGAGCAGTTCTTC; cdr3_aa: CASNREAVVYNEQFF; j_call: TRBJ2-1; v_call: TRBV2; clone_size: NA; d_call: NA
cdr3_nt: TGTGCCAGCAGCTCCTTGACTAGCGGGAGGAGTAGGGATGAGCAGTTCTTC; cdr3_aa: CASSSLTSGRSRDEQFF; j_call: TRBJ2-1; v_call: TRBV7-6; clone_size: once; d_call: TRBD2
cdr3_nt: TGTGCCAGCAGTCCTCAACTAGCGGGAGCGGTTCGAGAGCAGTACTTC; cdr3_aa: CASSPQLAGAVREQYF; j_call: TRBJ2-7; v_call: TRBV28; clone_size: NA; d_call: TRBD2
cdr3_nt: TGTGCCAGCAGCTTGGAAAACAGGGGCGAGCAGTACTTC; cdr3_aa: CASSLENRGEQYF; j_call: TRBJ2-7; v_call: TRBV11-3; clone_size: NA; d_call: TRBD1
cdr3_nt: TGTGCCAGGAACCTAATGTTGGCGGTTAGCACAGATACGCAGTATTTT; cdr3_aa: CARNLMLAVSTDTQYF; j_call: TRBJ2-3; v_call: TRBV19; clone_size: NA; d_call: NA
cdr3_nt: TGCGCCAGCAGCTTAAACAGCCGTGAAGCTTTCTTT; cdr3_aa: CASSLNSREAFF; j_call: TRBJ1-1; v_call: TRBV5-1; clone_size: NA; d_call: NA
cdr3_nt: TGTGCCAGCACTGACAGCTACGAGCAGTACTTC; cdr3_aa: CASTDSYEQYF; j_call: TRBJ2-7; v_call: TRBV6-1; clone_size: NA; d_call: NA
cdr3_nt: TGCGCCAGCAGTCCGCTGGGACTAGCTGCTTCGTACGAGCAGTACTTC; cdr3_aa: CASSPLGLAASYEQYF; j_call: TRBJ2-7; v_call: TRBV4-1; clone_size: NA; d_call: TRBD2
cdr3_nt: TGTGCCAGCAGTGAAGCTAGAGGGGGAGGGGCCCTTTCTAGCAATCAGCCCCAGCATTTT; cdr3_aa: CASSEARGGGALSSNQPQHF; j_call: TRBJ1-5; v_call: TRBV6-1; clone_size: NA; d_call: NA
cdr3_nt: TGTGCCAGCTCACTTAGCCTGAATCCGGGACTGCCTCGGGTGCCCTCGTCCTTCAATGAGCAGTTCTTC; cdr3_aa: CASSLSLNPGLPRVPSSFNEQFF; j_call: TRBJ2-1; v_call: TRBV18; clone_size: NA; d_call: NA
cdr3_nt: TGTGCCAGCAGTTTAACCCCCGGGGGTAATACCGGGGAGCTGTTTTTT; cdr3_aa: CASSLTPGGNTGELFF; j_call: TRBJ2-2; v_call: TRBV27; clone_size: NA; d_call: NA
cdr3_nt: TGTGCCAGCAGCTTAGAGCAGACCCTGGAGGCTTTCTTT; cdr3_aa: CASSLEQTLEAFF; j_call: TRBJ1-1; v_call: TRBV7-9; clone_size: few; d_call: NA
cdr3_nt: TGTGCCAGCAGAAAAACGTGGCAGGGAATCTCTGAAGCTTTCTTT; cdr3_aa: CASRKTWQGISEAFF; j_call: TRBJ1-1; v_call: TRBV6-1; clone_size: few; d_call: NA
cdr3_nt: TGTGCCAGCAGCGTAGGCGAAACTGAAGCTTTCTTT; cdr3_aa: CASSVGETEAFF; j_call: TRBJ1-1; v_call: TRBV9; clone_size: few; d_call: NA
cdr3_nt: TGTGCCAGCTCCCCCGACAGACGAGATACGCAGTATTTT; cdr3_aa: CASSPDRRDTQYF; j_call: TRBJ2-3; v_call: TRBV18; clone_size: NA; d_call: NA
cdr3_nt: TGTGCCAGCAGCCAAAGTAGCGGGGCTCCCTCCTACGAGCAGTACTTC; cdr3_aa: CASSQSSGAPSYEQYF; j_call: TRBJ2-7; v_call: TRBV9; clone_size: NA; d_call: TRBD2
cdr3_nt: TGTGCCAGCAGTTCCGGGGGGAGGGGGACTAATGAAAAACTGTTTTTT; cdr3_aa: CASSSGGRGTNEKLFF; j_call: TRBJ1-4; v_call: TRBV28; clone_size: NA; d_call: NA
cdr3_nt: TGTGCCAGCAGTTACATTGGGGGGAATGGAGACACCATATATTTT; cdr3_aa: CASSYIGGNGDTIYF; j_call: TRBJ1-3; v_call: TRBV6-6; clone_size: NA; d_call: NA
cdr3_nt: TGTGCCAGCAGCCAAGGAGCGGAGGATGGCTACACCTTC; cdr3_aa: CASSQGAEDGYTF; j_call: TRBJ1-2; v_call: TRBV14; clone_size: NA; d_call: NA
cdr3_nt: TGTGCCAGCAGCAAAAACAACGAGCAGTACTTC; cdr3_aa: CASSKNNEQYF; j_call: TRBJ2-7; v_call: TRBV7-8; clone_size: NA; d_call: NA
cdr3_nt: TGTGCCATCAGTGGGGTGGGGGGCAAAAACATTCAGTACTTC; cdr3_aa: CAISGVGGKNIQYF; j_call: TRBJ2-4; v_call: TRBV10-3; clone_size: NA; d_call: NA
cdr3_nt: TGTGCCAGCAGCAAAGTGGGTCAGGGGGGAAGGAGGGAGCTGTTTTTT; cdr3_aa: CASSKVGQGGRRELFF; j_call: TRBJ2-2; v_call: TRBV21-1; clone_size: NA; d_call: NA
cdr3_nt: TGTGCCAGCAGTCCCTACCTGGGGGGGAACACAGATACGCAGTATTTT; cdr3_aa: CASSPYLGGNTDTQYF; j_call: TRBJ2-3; v_call: TRBV2; clone_size: NA; d_call: TRBD2
cdr3_nt: TGTGCCAGCAGTTACGAGGCAGGGCCGAACTATGGCTACACCTTC; cdr3_aa: CASSYEAGPNYGYTF; j_call: TRBJ1-2; v_call: TRBV6-5; clone_size: NA; d_call: NA
cdr3_nt: TGTGCCAGCAGTGAAGGACAGGGAAGGACTGAAGCTTTCTTT; cdr3_aa: CASSEGQGRTEAFF; j_call: TRBJ1-1; v_call: TRBV6-1; clone_size: NA; d_call: TRBD1
cdr3_nt: TGTGCCAGCACCACATCTTTAGATACGCAGTATTTT; cdr3_aa: CASTTSLDTQYF; j_call: TRBJ2-3; v_call: TRBV11-2; clone_size: NA; d_call: NA
cdr3_nt: TGTGCCAGCAGTGAAATTCCATACATGAACACTGAAGCTTTCTTT; cdr3_aa: CASSEIPYMNTEAFF; j_call: TRBJ1-1; v_call: TRBV2; clone_size: NA; d_call: NA
cdr3_nt: TGTGCCAGCAGCTTCGGGTTGGCTGGGGCCAACGTCCTGACTTTC; cdr3_aa: CASSFGLAGANVLTF; j_call: TRBJ2-6; v_call: TRBV7-9; clone_size: NA; d_call: NA
cdr3_nt: TGCAGTGCGGAGGATGGGGGGGAGCAGTTCTTC; cdr3_aa: CSAEDGGEQFF; j_call: TRBJ2-1; v_call: TRBV20-1; clone_size: few; d_call: NA
cdr3_nt: TGCAGCGCCAAAGAGCAGGGGCCAACCTATGGCTACACCTTC; cdr3_aa: CSAKEQGPTYGYTF; j_call: TRBJ1-2; v_call: TRBV29-1; clone_size: few; d_call: NA
cdr3_nt: TGTGCCAGCAGTCCCCCGACAGCCTATGGCTACACCTTC; cdr3_aa: CASSPPTAYGYTF; j_call: TRBJ1-2; v_call: TRBV6-6; clone_size: few; d_call: NA
cdr3_nt: TGTGCCAGCAGCCAAGGGCCTCGGAGGTCCTACAATGAGCAGTTCTTC; cdr3_aa: CASSQGPRRSYNEQFF; j_call: TRBJ2-1; v_call: TRBV14; clone_size: NA; d_call: NA
cdr3_nt: TGCGCCAGCAGCCCGGGACTAGCGGGTTTCGTGCAGTTCTTC; cdr3_aa: CASSPGLAGFVQFF; j_call: TRBJ2-1; v_call: TRBV5-1; clone_size: NA; d_call: TRBD2
cdr3_nt: TGCAGCGTGATGGACAGGGCCAACTATGGCTACACCTTC; cdr3_aa: CSVMDRANYGYTF; j_call: TRBJ1-2; v_call: TRBV29-1; clone_size: NA; d_call: TRBD1